This T cell receptor beta chain came from a study of a mutant IDH1 vaccine in newly diagnosed glioma. Study-level background: Sex distribution of treated patients was about 62% male and roughly 40% female; mean age was 40.4 years.

Per germline, CDR1 MNHNS and CDR2 SASEGT. V lost 7 bases and J lost 5, with 9 bases in between. The CDR3 spans 11 residues. The protocol was immunoSEQ multiplex PCR, while the TCRdb copy is restricted to in-frame clones and leaves out a portion. The table includes tens of thousands of clones, approximately 80% detected once. The time point here: week 35, safety follow-up. Vaccine doses each comprised 300 ug of mutant IDH1 20-mer peptide, with topical imiquimod. Concerning this clone itself: Its antigen is still unknown.

Here the sequenced sample was PBMCs, taken from a glioma patient whose treatment included an IDH1 peptide vaccine. The V call is TRBV6-1, the J call TRBJ2-7; tentatively, D is TRBD2 (5 bases). The TCR was taken from a middle-aged woman with glioma. For the CDR3, the DNA is TGTGCCAGCACATGGAGGAACGAGCAGTACTTC. Translating it yields CASTWRNEQYF.